This T cell receptor beta chain emerged from a study of patients and donors after allogeneic stem cell transplantation. CDR1 is SGHDN and CDR2 is FVKESK in the germline V gene. This CDR3 is 15 amino acids long. V was trimmed by 4 bases and J by 1 base, leaving 13 bases between them. Using its own MiXCR run on the RT-PCR reads, TCRdb lists one record per CDR3 protein. This table has 25,000 to 30,000 distinct CDR3 sequences, around 7.4% appearing once. Many counts were recorded for this clonotype. This TCR was sampled from a human donor who was either an allogeneic HSCT recipient or a stem cell or donor lymphocyte infusion donor (not recorded which). It is not recorded whose cells these are; they may come from a transplant donor. This chain links TRBV14 with TRBJ2-5; D is perhaps TRBD1 (7 bases). The sequencing sample was made of blood, either unsorted or a sorted T cell fraction (not recorded which). DNA for the CDR3: TGTGCCAGCAGCCCCCGACAGGGAGGCCAAGAGACCCAGTACTTC. This codes for CASSPRQGGQETQYF.